The 21 T cell receptor delta chains listed next were all sequenced from one sample in a study of fetal and pediatric gammadelta thymocytes. TCRdb called clones anew from the reads with CATT. The sample shows over a thousand delta-chain clones, just over 35% of them seen only once. What was sequenced was non-Vgamma9Vdelta2 gamma-delta T cells from the thymus. Subset specified: CD3+gammadeltaTCR+ thymocytes not co-expressing Vgamma9 and Vdelta2. The receptors shown here come from a child who underwent cardiac surgery and was recorded as healthy.

Relative to its sample, this clone is large. The V gene is TRDV1, the J gene TRDJ1, with unresolved D. With 6 bases removed from V and 0 bases from J, the gap between germline ends came to 14 bases. This CDR3 spans 15 amino acids. From germline, CDR1 is TSWWSYY and CDR2 QGS. DNA of the CDR3: TGTGCTCTTGGCCCCCCCGAAGGGTACACCGATAAACTCATCTTT. Protein sequence: CALGPPEGYTDKLIF.

To note about this clone: With a much larger clone just one base away, this may be a read error. The rearrangement joins TRDV1 to TRDJ1, with 8 positions matching TRDD3. Germline trimming cut 5 bases from V and 1 base from J; bases unmatched to any gene: 36. The CDR3 extends over 25 amino acids. Germline-derived CDR1 and CDR2 are TSWWSYY and QGS. The CDR3: CALGKVYASLRQGLGGPVGTDKLIF. In DNA, the CDR3 is TGTGCTCTTGGGAAGGTCTACGCGAGCCTTCGCCAAGGACTGGGGGGCCCCGTTGGCACCGATAAACTCATCTTT.

Concerning this clone itself: Only one base separates this from a far larger clonotype, so it likely reflects a read error. The rearrangement links TRDV1 to TRDJ3; no definite D call. CDR1 is TSWWSYY and CDR2 is QGS in the germline V gene. This CDR3 is built from 18 residues. V dropped 2 bases and J dropped 3 bases, with 14 bases sitting between them. DNA of the CDR3: TGTGCTCTTGGGGAAGAGACTCCAAGCTACTGGGACACCCGACAGATGTTTTTC. This codes for CALGEETPSYWDTRQMFF.

Points on this clone: This could be a read error, since a much larger clone is one nucleotide away. Other DNA sequences in the sample encode the same CDR3. The gene calls are TRDV1 and TRDJ4, with 8 positions matching TRDD2. CDR1 and CDR2 (germline): TSWWSYY, QGS. There are 20 residues in the CDR3. The CDR3 loop is CALGDRLPKARRALPRPLIF. DNA for the CDR3: TGTGCTCTTGGGGACCGCCTTCCTAAAGCTCGAAGGGCTCTCCCCAGACCACTGATCTTT.

This clone occurred a few times. Just one base apart from a much larger clone, this may be a read error. This chain joins TRAV38-2/DV8 and TRDJ1; 8 bases map to TRDD3. The germline V gene encodes CDR1 TSESDYY and CDR2 QEAYKQQN. The CDR3 is 12 amino acids. V was clipped by 9 bases and J by 4 bases; unmatched bases: 5. CDR3 in DNA: TGTGCTTGGGGGGATATGGACGATAAACTCATCTTT. Protein product: CAWGDMDDKLIF.

This clone is large. Additional DNA sequences in this sample encode the identical CDR3. This chain uses TRDV1 with TRDJ1, with D possibly TRDD2 on 6 matching bases. Between the trimmed V and J ends, which lost 4 bases and 7 bases, there was a span of 13 bases. This CDR3 has 13 amino acids. CDR1 and CDR2 (germline): TSWWSYY, QGS. The CDR3 bases are TGTGCTCTTGGGGGACGGCCTTCCCCTAAACTCATCTTT. It specifies CALGGRPSPKLIF.

Regarding this clone: This may come from a read error, since a much larger clone is one base off. Other nucleotide sequences in the sample specify the same CDR3. The chain employs TRDV1 and TRDJ1, with 7 bases fitting TRDD3. J was trimmed by 0 bases and V by 0 bases; bases with no gene match: 31. CDR3 length: 25 residues. CDR1 is TSWWSYY and CDR2 is QGS in the germline V gene. CDR3 sequence: CALGELLGTNNTRLRCLGDTDKLIF. CDR3 DNA sequence: TGTGCTCTTGGGGAACTTCTCGGTACTAATAATACGCGACTACGGTGTCTGGGGGACACCGATAAACTCATCTTT.

This clone is large within its sample. This specimen includes other DNA sequences encoding the same CDR3. This sequence joins TRAV36/DV7 and TRDJ1, with 13 bases identical to TRDD3. Germline CDR1 and CDR2: VTNFRS and LTSSGIE (reference sequence). J was trimmed by 3 bases and V by 5 bases; bases with no gene match: 16. The CDR3 runs to 18 residues. The CDR3 loop is CAVVPTVTGGYEADKLIF. The DNA for the CDR3 is TGTGCTGTCGTTCCTACTGTTACTGGGGGATACGAGGCCGATAAACTCATCTTT.

This clone is judged medium-sized. The chain combines TRDV1 with TRDJ1; TRDD3 aligns across 10 bases. This CDR3 is 25 amino acids long. The junction had 36 bases not matched to a gene; V was cut back by 8 bases and J by 0 bases. CDR1 is TSWWSYY, CDR2 QGS, per germline. The CDR3 DNA sequence: TGTGCTCTTCTCTTAGTATTCCTACACAAACCCAGAACTGGGGGATTGCTTACGGACACCGATAAACTCATCTTT. Encoded protein: CALLLVFLHKPRTGGLLTDTDKLIF.

Points on this clone: The likely explanation is a read error, given a far larger clone one base away. Additional DNA sequences in this sample encode the identical CDR3. This chain links TRDV1 with TRDJ2, with 9 bases lining up with TRDD3. The length of the CDR3 is 18 residues. Losses at the gene ends were 2 bases for V and 1 base for J; bases not matched to a gene: 8. The germline V gene encodes CDR1 TSWWSYY and CDR2 QGS. CDR3 nucleotide sequence: TGTGCTCTTGGGGAAATGCCAACTGGGGGAGGTTTGACAGCACAACTCTTCTTT. Protein sequence: CALGEMPTGGGLTAQLFF.

Points on this clone: This sequence may be a read error, since a much larger clone differs from it by one base. The chain joins TRDV1 to TRDJ1, with 11 bases fitting TRDD3. From germline, CDR1 is TSWWSYY and CDR2 QGS. The CDR3 has 20 residues. CDR3 sequence (DNA): TGTGCTCTTGTGGAAGTACGGTACTGGGGGATATTGGGGTACACCGATAAACTCATCTTT. Its protein product is CALVEVRYWGILGYTDKLIF.

In its sample, this clone is large. V usage is TRDV1 and J usage is TRDJ1; unclear D gene. This CDR3 region has 11 residues. V was pared by 8 bases and J by 2 bases, with 6 bases between. CDR1 is TSWWSYY and CDR2 is QGS in the germline V gene. The CDR3 loop is CALSFTDKLIF. The CDR3 nucleotides read TGTGCTCTTTCATTTACCGATAAACTCATCTTT.

This clone turned up a few times. V usage is TRDV1 and J usage is TRDJ1, with 8 bases aligning to TRDD3. The ends lost 3 bases at V and 4 bases at J; junction bases unmatched: 4. Germline V CDR1 and CDR2: TSWWSYY, QGS. CDR3 size: 14 residues. The CDR3 protein is CALGDLGDHDKLIF. CDR3 nucleotides: TGTGCTCTTGGGGACCTGGGGGACCACGATAAACTCATCTTT.

This clone was observed a few times. This chain connects TRDV1 to TRDJ1, with 12 bases lining up with TRDD3. Germline V gene sequence: CDR1 TSWWSYY, CDR2 QGS. V lost 5 bases and J lost 0; bases outside the gene matches: 22. The length of the CDR3 is 22 residues. CDR3 protein: CALGSECLHRYWGIQHTDKLIF. Here the CDR3 DNA reads TGTGCTCTTGGGTCCGAATGCCTCCACAGATACTGGGGGATACAACACACCGATAAACTCATCTTT.

This clone is classed as large. V gene TRDV3 combines with J gene TRDJ1, with 8 bases aligning to TRDD3. Germline V gene sequence: CDR1 TVYSNPD, CDR2 GDNSRS (reference sequence). With V trimmed by 1 base and J by 1 base, 17 bases remained unmatched. The CDR3 is made up of 18 amino acids. CDR3 amino acids: CAFTQGDTGQDLTDKLIF. CDR3 coding DNA: TGTGCCTTTACCCAAGGGGATACTGGGCAAGACCTCACCGATAAACTCATCTTT.

By share, this clone ranks as large (0.1 to 1%). This sequence joins TRAV29/DV5 and TRDJ1, with TRDD3 matching over 7 bases. This CDR3 region has 17 residues. Looked up from germline, CDR1 is NSMFDY and CDR2 is ISSIKDK. V dropped 5 bases and J dropped 0; count of bases not matched to a gene: 16. This CDR3 is CAALFRGYLPYTDKLIF. The CDR3 nucleotides read TGTGCAGCCCTCTTTAGGGGATATCTCCCGTACACCGATAAACTCATCTTT.

Comments on this clone: A much bigger clone sits one base away, suggesting this may be a read error. The chain couples TRDV1 to TRDJ1; TRDD3 might be the D (6 bases). The CDR3 has 20 residues. Germline values: CDR1 TSWWSYY, CDR2 QGS. Trimming stripped 3 bases from V and 3 bases from J, with 29 bases between. CDR3: CALGDRKEELGGEYPDKLIF. Here the CDR3 DNA reads TGTGCTCTTGGGGACCGAAAGGAAGAACTCGGGGGGGAGTACCCCGATAAACTCATCTTT.

In its sample, this clone ranks as medium-sized. The chain has TRDV1 and TRDJ1, with no clear D. V was shortened by 3 bases and J by 0 bases, with 14 bases between the two germline ends. This CDR3 is built from 16 residues. The germline V gene encodes CDR1 TSWWSYY and CDR2 QGS. The CDR3 nucleotides read TGTGCTCTTGGGGACCGACTTGTCGCGTACACCGATAAACTCATCTTT. Its translation: CALGDRLVAYTDKLIF.

In its sample, this clone is large. The chain carries TRDV1 and TRDJ1; tentatively, D is TRDD3 (6 bases). The germline V gene encodes CDR1 TSWWSYY and CDR2 QGS. This CDR3 comprises 17 residues. V was cut by 7 bases and J by 2 bases, with 23 bases left in between. In nucleotides, the CDR3 is TGTGCTCTTGTCGTCCCCTTTAGGGGGGGAAGTACCGATAAACTCATCTTT. This translates into CALVVPFRGGSTDKLIF.

Sample share makes this clone large. V is TRDV3 and J is TRDJ1; 8 bases map to TRDD3. With V trimmed by 4 bases and J by 0 bases, 34 bases remained unmatched. Germline V gene sequence: CDR1 TVYSNPD, CDR2 GDNSRS (reference sequence). The CDR3 covers 23 residues. The DNA for the CDR3 is TGTGCCTATCTCTTTTGGGGTCCAACATCTACTCTTCCTGGGGGACCGTACACCGATAAACTCATCTTT. This codes for CAYLFWGPTSTLPGGPYTDKLIF.

This clone is termed large. The sample holds other DNA sequences that translate to the same CDR3. The gene calls are TRDV1 and TRDJ1, with 8 bases aligning to TRDD3. CDR3 length: 24 residues. V was clipped by 1 base and J by 7 bases; unmatched bases: 35. Germline values: CDR1 TSWWSYY, CDR2 QGS. The CDR3 DNA reads as TGTGCTCTTGGGGAACATTACCCATTTCCCCTACGACCGTGGGGGATTAAGGGGCGAGGTAAACTCATCTTT. Amino acid sequence: CALGEHYPFPLRPWGIKGRGKLIF.